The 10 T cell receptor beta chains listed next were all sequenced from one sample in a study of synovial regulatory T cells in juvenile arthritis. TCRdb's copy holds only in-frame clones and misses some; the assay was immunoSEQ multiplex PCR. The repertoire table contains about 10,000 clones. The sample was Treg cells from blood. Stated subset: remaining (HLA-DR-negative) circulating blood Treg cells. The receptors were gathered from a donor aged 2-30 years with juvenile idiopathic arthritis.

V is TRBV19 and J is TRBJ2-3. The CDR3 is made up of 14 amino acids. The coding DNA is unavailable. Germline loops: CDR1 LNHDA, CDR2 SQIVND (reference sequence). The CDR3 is CASSIRDVTDTQYF.

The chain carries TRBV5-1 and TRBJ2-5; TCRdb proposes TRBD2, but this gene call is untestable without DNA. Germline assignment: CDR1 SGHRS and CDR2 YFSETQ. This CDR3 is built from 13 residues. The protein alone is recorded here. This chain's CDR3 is CASSFQLQETQYF. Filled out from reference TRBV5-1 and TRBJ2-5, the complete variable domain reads KAGVTQTPRYLIKTRGQQVTLSCSPISGHRSVSWYQQTPGQGLQFLFEYFSETQRNKGNFPGRFSGRQFSNSRSEMNVSTLELGDSALYLCASSFQLQETQYFGPGTRLLVL.

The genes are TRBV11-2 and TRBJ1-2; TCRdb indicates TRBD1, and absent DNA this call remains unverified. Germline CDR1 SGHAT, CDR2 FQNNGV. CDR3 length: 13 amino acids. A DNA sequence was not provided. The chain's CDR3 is CASSPRGQGGYTF.

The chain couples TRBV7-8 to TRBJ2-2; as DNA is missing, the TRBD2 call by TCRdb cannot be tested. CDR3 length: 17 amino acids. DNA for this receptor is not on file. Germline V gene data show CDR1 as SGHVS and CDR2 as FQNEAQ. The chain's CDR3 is CASSLFFGTTNTGELFF.

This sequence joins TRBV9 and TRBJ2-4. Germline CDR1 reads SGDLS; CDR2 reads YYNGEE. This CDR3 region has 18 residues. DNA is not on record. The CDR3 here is CASSVPRSGALAKNIQYF. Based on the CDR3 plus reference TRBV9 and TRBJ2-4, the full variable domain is DSGVTQTPKHLITATGQRVTLRCSPRSGDLSVYWYQQSLDQGLQFLIQYYNGEERAKGNILERFSAQQFPDLHSELNLSSLELGDSALYFCASSVPRSGALAKNIQYFGAGTRLSVL.

The CDR3 reads CASSPRPGHLSDYEQYF. The chain uses TRBV7-9 and TRBJ2-7; checking the TCRdb D call of TRBD1 is not possible without DNA. Germline V gene data show CDR1 as SEHNR and CDR2 as FQNEAQ (reference sequence). This CDR3 contains 17 residues. A DNA sequence was not provided.

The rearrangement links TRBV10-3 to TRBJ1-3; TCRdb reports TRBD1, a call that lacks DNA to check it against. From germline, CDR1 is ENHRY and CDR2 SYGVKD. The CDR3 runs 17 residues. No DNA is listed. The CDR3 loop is CAISTSGTGLRGNTIYF.

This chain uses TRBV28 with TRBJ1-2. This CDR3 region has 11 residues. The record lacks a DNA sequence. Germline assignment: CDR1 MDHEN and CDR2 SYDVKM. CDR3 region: CASSSIYGYTF.

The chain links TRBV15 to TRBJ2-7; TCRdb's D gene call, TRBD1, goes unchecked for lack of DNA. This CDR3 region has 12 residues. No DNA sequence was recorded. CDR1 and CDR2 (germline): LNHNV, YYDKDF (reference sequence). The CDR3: CAAGDRGYEQYF. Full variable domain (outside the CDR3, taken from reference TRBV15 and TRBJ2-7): DAMVIQNPRYQVTQFGKPVTLSCSQTLNHNVMYWYQQKSSQAPKLLFHYYDKDFNNEADTPDNFQSRRPNTSFCFLDIRSPGLGDTAMYLCAAGDRGYEQYFGPGTRLTVT.

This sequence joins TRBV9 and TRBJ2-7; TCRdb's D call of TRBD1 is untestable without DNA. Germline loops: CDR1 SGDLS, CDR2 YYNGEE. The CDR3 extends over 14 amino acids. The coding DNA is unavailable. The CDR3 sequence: CASSVGDRPYEQYF. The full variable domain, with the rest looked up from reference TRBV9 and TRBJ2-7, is DSGVTQTPKHLITATGQRVTLRCSPRSGDLSVYWYQQSLDQGLQFLIQYYNGEERAKGNILERFSAQQFPDLHSELNLSSLELGDSALYFCASSVGDRPYEQYFGPGTRLTVT.